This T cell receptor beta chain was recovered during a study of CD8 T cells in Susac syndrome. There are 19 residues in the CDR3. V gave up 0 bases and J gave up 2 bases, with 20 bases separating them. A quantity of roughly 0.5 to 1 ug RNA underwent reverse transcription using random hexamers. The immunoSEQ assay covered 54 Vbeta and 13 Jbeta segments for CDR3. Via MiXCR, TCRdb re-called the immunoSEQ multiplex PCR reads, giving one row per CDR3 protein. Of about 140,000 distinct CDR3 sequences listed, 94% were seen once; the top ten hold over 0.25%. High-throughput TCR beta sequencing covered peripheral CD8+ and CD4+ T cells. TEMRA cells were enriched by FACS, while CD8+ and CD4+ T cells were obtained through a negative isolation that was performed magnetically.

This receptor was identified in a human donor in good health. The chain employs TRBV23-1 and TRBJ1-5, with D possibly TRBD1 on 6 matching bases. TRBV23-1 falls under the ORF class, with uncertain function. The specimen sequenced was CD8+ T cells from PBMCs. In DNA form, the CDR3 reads TGCGCCAGCAGTCAATCTCCGGGACAAGATTATCTGGGCAATCAGCCCCAGCATTTT. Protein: CASSQSPGQDYLGNQPQHF.